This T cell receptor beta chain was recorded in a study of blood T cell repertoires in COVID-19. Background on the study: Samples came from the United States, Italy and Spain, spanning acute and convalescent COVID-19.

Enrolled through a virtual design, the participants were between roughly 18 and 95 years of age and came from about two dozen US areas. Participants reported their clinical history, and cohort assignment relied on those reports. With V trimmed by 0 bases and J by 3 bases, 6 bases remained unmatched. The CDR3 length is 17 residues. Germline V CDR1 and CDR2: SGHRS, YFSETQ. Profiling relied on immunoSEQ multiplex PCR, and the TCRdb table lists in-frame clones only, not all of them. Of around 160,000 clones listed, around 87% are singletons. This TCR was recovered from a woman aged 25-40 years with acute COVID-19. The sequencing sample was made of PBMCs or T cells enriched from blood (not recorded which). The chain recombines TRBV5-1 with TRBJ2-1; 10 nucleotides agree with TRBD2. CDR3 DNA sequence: TGCGCCAGCAGCTTGGCCCAGCGGGAGGGGGGCTACAATGAGCAGTTCTTC. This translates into CASSLAQREGGYNEQFF.